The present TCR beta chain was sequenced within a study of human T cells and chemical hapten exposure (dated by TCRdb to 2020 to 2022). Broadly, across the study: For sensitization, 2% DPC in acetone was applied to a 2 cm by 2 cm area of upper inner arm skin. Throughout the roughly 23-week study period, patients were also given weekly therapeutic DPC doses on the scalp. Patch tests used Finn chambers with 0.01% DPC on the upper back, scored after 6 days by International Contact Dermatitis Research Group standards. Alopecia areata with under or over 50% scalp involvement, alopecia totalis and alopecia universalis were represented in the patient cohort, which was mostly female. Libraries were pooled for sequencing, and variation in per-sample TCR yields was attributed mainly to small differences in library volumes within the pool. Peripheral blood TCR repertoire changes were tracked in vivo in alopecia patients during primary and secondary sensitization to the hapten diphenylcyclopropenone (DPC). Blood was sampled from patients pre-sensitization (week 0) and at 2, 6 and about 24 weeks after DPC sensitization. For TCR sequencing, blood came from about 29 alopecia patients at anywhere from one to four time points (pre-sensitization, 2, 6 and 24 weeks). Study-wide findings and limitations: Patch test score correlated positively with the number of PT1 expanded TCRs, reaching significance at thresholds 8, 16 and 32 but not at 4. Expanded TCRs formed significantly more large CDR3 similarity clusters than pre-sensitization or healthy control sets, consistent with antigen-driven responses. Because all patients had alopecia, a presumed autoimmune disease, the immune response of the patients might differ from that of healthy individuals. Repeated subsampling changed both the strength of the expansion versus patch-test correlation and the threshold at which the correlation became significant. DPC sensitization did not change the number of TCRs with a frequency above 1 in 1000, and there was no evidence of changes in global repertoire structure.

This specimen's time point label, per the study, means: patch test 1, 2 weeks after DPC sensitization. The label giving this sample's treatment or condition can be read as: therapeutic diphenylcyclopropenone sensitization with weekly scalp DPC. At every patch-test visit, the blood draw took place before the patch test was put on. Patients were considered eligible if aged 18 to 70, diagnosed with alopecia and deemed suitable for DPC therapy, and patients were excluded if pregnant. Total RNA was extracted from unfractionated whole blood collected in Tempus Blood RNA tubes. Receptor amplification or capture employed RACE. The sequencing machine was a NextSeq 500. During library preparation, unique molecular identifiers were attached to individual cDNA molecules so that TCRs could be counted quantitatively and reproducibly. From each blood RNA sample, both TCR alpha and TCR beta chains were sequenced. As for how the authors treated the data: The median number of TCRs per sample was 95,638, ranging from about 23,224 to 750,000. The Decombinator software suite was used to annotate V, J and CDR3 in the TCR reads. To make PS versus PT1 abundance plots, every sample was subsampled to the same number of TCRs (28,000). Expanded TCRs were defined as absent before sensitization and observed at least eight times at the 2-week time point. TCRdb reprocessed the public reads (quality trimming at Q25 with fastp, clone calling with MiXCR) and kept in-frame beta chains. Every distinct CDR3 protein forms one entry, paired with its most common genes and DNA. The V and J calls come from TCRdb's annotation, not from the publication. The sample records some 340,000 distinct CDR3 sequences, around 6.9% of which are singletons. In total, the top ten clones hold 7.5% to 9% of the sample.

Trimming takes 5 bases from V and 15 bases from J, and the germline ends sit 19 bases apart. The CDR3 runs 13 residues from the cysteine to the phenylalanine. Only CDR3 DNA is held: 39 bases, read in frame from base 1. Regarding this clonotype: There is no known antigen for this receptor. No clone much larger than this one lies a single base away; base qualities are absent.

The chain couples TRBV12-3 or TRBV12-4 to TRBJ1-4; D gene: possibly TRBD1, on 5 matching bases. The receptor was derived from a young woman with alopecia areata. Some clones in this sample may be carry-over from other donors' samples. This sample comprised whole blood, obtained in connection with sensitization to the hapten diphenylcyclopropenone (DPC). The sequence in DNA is TGTGCCAGCAGTCCCCTCAACGGGCAGGGAGTGTTTTTT. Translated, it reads CASSPLNGQGVFF.